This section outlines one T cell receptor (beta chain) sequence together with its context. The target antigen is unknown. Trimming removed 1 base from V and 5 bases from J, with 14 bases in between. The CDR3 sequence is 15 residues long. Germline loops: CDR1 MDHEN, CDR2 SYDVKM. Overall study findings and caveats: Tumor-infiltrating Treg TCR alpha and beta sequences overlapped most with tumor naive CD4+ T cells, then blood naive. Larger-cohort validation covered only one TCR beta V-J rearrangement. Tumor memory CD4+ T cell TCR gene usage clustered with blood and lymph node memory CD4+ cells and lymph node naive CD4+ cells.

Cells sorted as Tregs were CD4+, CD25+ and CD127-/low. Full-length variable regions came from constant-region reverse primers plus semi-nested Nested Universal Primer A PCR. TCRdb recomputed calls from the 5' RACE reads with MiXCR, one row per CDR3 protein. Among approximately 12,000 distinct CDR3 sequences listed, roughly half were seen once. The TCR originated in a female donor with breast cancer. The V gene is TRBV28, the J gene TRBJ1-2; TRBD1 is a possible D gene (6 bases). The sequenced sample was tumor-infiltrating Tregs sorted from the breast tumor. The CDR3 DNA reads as TGTGCCAGCAGTTTATCTACCCGGACAGCTTATGGCTACACCTTC. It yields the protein CASSLSTRTAYGYTF.